Each of the 25 T cell receptor beta chains below was sequenced from the same sample in a study of cytomegalovirus exposure and HLA in healthy donors. TCRdb keeps only in-frame clones here, not all; method: immunoSEQ multiplex PCR. The sample records over 200,000 clones, around 87% being singletons. The sample was PBMCs. Source of these receptors: a woman under 30 in good health and CMV-seronegative.

CDR3 amino acids: CASSLEVREQYV. The DNA of the CDR3 is TGTGCCAGCAGCTTAGAGGTGAGGGAGCAGTACGTC. The rearrangement uses TRBV7-8 and TRBJ2-7; D not resolved. This CDR3 region has 12 residues. Germline V gene data show CDR1 as SGHVS and CDR2 as FQNEAQ. Trimming left V 1 base short and J 7 bases short, with 8 bases between.

The chain employs TRBV5-4 and TRBJ1-2, with 7 positions matching TRBD1. The CDR3 runs to 16 residues. The junction had 6 bases not matched to a gene; V was cut back by 0 bases and J by 1 base. In germline, CDR1 is SGHNT, CDR2 YYREEE (reference sequence). The CDR3 DNA sequence: TGTGCCAGCAGCTTGGAAGGGGGCGGTTTTAACTATGGCTACACCTTC. It is translated as CASSLEGGGFNYGYTF.

This clone showed up just once. The chain couples TRBV11-2 to TRBJ2-7; D unresolved. The V end was cut by 4 bases, the J end by 4 bases, with 8 bases between. Germline V gives CDR1 SGHAT, CDR2 FQNNGV. This CDR3 is built from 12 residues. CDR3 nucleotides: TGTGCCAGCAGCTCGACCGGGTACGAGCAGTACGTC. It codes for CASSSTGYEQYV.

The chain is built from TRBV30 and TRBJ2-7, with 9 bases fitting TRBD1. Trimming cost V 0 bases and J 0 bases; bases outside gene matches: 6. Germline V gene lookup returns CDR1 GTSNPN and CDR2 SVGIG (reference sequence). The CDR3 is 16 amino acids. The CDR3 region is CAWSVWGQGISYEQYF. The CDR3 region has the DNA TGTGCCTGGAGTGTATGGGGACAGGGTATCTCCTACGAGCAGTACTTC.

The chain couples TRBV12-5 to TRBJ2-7; 7 bases agree with TRBD1. V trimming: 4 bases; J trimming: 5 bases; junction bases outside the gene matches: 11. Germline CDR1 LGHNT, CDR2 FRNRAP. The CDR3 runs to 15 residues. The chain's CDR3 is CASGSGNDRVDEQYV. The CDR3 nucleotides are TGTGCTAGTGGTTCAGGGAATGACAGGGTCGACGAGCAGTACGTC.

The chain couples TRBV6-5 to TRBJ2-7; D call uncertain. Trimming pared 0 bases from V and 0 bases from J, leaving 6 bases between. CDR3 length: 14 residues. Germline V gene lookup returns CDR1 MNHEY and CDR2 SVGAGI. The CDR3 nucleotides are TGTGCCAGCAGTTACTCGGCCAGCTCCTACGAGCAGTACTTC. Its translation is CASSYSASSYEQYF.

The chain couples TRBV6-5 to TRBJ1-4, with 10 positions matching TRBD1. Germline CDR1 is MNHEY and CDR2 is SVGAGI. After removal of 0 bases from V and 5 bases from J, the junction contained 3 bases not matched to a gene. The CDR3 covers 16 residues. The CDR3 DNA follows: TGTGCCAGCAGTTACTCCGGGACAGGGGAAAATGAAAAACTGTTTTTT. This sequence encodes CASSYSGTGENEKLFF.

CDR3 protein: CASSQDRSYEQYV. In nucleotides, the CDR3 is TGCGCCAGCAGTCAAGATCGGAGTTACGAGCAGTACGTC. This chain connects TRBV23-1 to TRBJ2-7; unclear D gene. TRBV23-1 is labeled an ORF, and its function is uncertain. The CDR3 consists of 13 residues. V was pared by 2 bases and J by 4 bases, with 9 bases between.

This clone was found once. The chain combines TRBV6-6 with TRBJ1-2, with TRBD1 as a possible D gene (6 bases). The V end was cut by 5 bases, the J end by 1 base, with 14 bases between. CDR1 is MNHNY and CDR2 is SVGAGI in the germline V gene (reference sequence). The CDR3 length is 15 residues. CDR3 amino acids: CASSRRGNSNYGYTF. The CDR3 nucleotides read TGTGCCAGCAGTCGCAGGGGAAATAGTAACTATGGCTACACCTTC.

The rearrangement links TRBV28 to TRBJ1-5; TRBD1 is a possible D gene (6 bases). V was trimmed by 3 bases and J by 2 bases, leaving 8 bases between them. The CDR3 is made up of 14 amino acids. Germline V gene lookup returns CDR1 MDHEN and CDR2 SYDVKM. The CDR3 nucleotides read TGTGCCAGCAGTTTTCCAGGGGGCAATCAGCCCCAGCATTTT. Its protein is CASSFPGGNQPQHF.

The chain recombines TRBV2 with TRBJ2-2, with 10 bases matching TRBD2. This CDR3 spans 21 amino acids. Germline CDR1 is SNHLY and CDR2 is FYNNEI. Trimming took 1 base from V and 0 from J; bases not matched to a gene: 14. CDR3 nucleotide sequence: TGTGCCAGCAGTGAAGGGTTCGGGACTAGCGTGGGGGGATCGAACACCGGGGAGCTGTTTTTT. This encodes CASSEGFGTSVGGSNTGELFF.

In this sample, this clone turned up once. The V and J genes are TRBV10-3 and TRBJ1-1; D is possibly TRBD1 (6 bases). The V and J ends lost 4 bases and 5 bases respectively, with 11 bases between them. The germline V gene has CDR1 ENHRY and CDR2 SYGVKD. This CDR3 region has 13 residues. Here the CDR3 DNA reads TGTGCCATCAGTGGCACACAGGGAACTGAAGCTTTCTTT. This translates into CAISGTQGTEAFF.

V and J are TRBV27 and TRBJ2-2, with D possibly TRBD2 on 7 matching bases. V was pared by 2 bases and J by 4 bases, with 11 bases between. Germline V CDR1 and CDR2: MNHEY, SMNVEV (reference sequence). The CDR3 covers 15 residues. The CDR3 loop is CASSLGAGATGELFF. The CDR3, as DNA: TGTGCCAGCAGTTTAGGTGCGGGGGCCACCGGGGAGCTGTTTTTT.

The rearrangement uses TRBV14 and TRBJ1-4; D gene unclear. V lost 3 bases and J lost 8, with 10 bases in between. Germline CDR1 and CDR2: SGHDN and FVKESK. The CDR3 totals 13 residues. The DNA of the CDR3 is TGTGCCAGCAGCCACCTACCGAAGGAAAAACTGTTTTTT. Translation: CASSHLPKEKLFF.

V gene TRBV7-2 combines with J gene TRBJ2-2; the D gene is possibly TRBD1 (5 bases). Germline CDR1 is SGHTA and CDR2 is FQGNSA. Trimming left V 1 base short and J 6 bases short, with 12 bases between. This CDR3 region has 15 residues. The CDR3 nucleotides are TGTGCCAGCAGCTTAGAGGTCAGGGAAGCCGGGGAGCTGTTTTTT. Translated, it gives CASSLEVREAGELFF.

The chain links TRBV5-3 to TRBJ2-7; a possible D gene is TRBD1 (6 bases). TRBV5-3 is an ORF, with its function uncertain. V shed 5 bases and J shed 0 bases, with 18 bases lying between them. CDR3 length: 16 residues. In DNA form, the CDR3 reads TGTGCCAGAAGGGTCGCGACAGGTCCTATCTCCTACGAGCAGTACGTC. Translated: CARRVATGPISYEQYV.

In this sample, this clone turned up a few times. J is TRBJ1-4 and V is TRBV7-2, with a weak D call TRBD1 (5 bases). The ends were cut back, 2 bases at V and 5 bases at J, with 15 bases in the middle. The CDR3 covers 16 residues. The germline V gene encodes CDR1 SGHTA and CDR2 FQGNSA. CDR3 residues: CASSLLGGGVNEKLFF. In nucleotides, the CDR3 is TGTGCCAGCAGCTTATTGGGTGGAGGGGTAAATGAAAAACTGTTTTTT.

This clone occurred once. This chain links TRBV9 with TRBJ2-2; 8 bases are shared with TRBD1. The junction had 5 bases not matched to a gene; V was cut back by 0 bases and J by 7 bases. The CDR3 totals 15 residues. Per germline, CDR1 SGDLS and CDR2 YYNGEE. In DNA form, the CDR3 reads TGTGCCAGCAGCGTAGTCCAGGGGGCTGTCGGGGAGCTGTTTTTT. Amino acids: CASSVVQGAVGELFF.

This rearrangement joins TRBV7-3 to TRBJ1-6; no clear D gene. Germline CDR1 and CDR2: SGHTA and FQGTGA. With 2 bases removed from V and 9 bases from J, the gap between germline ends came to 8 bases. The CDR3 covers 13 residues. As DNA, the CDR3 is TGTGCCAGCAGCTTATACACCTTTTCACCCCTCCACTTT. As protein: CASSLYTFSPLHF.

The chain recombines TRBV20-1 with TRBJ2-1, with 7 bases identical to TRBD1. Germline CDR1 DFQATT, CDR2 SNEGSKA (reference sequence). Trimming cost V 6 bases and J 9 bases; bases outside gene matches: 5. This CDR3 has 11 amino acids. The CDR3 sequence is CSATTGLEQFF. CDR3 DNA: TGCAGTGCGACGACAGGGCTTGAGCAGTTCTTC.

This clone has only a few counts. In DNA form, the CDR3 reads TGTGCCAGCAGTTCGCTCCGGGACAGGCTGGGGGCCCAGTACTTC. This codes for CASSSLRDRLGAQYF. The gene calls are TRBV28 and TRBJ2-5; 8 bases map to TRBD1. Germline CDR1 MDHEN, CDR2 SYDVKM. This CDR3 contains 15 residues. V lost 4 bases, J lost 9 bases, and 13 bases stayed unmatched.

The chain links TRBV4-3 to TRBJ2-6, with a weak D call TRBD1 (6 bases). Germline values: CDR1 LGHNA, CDR2 YSLEER. The CDR3 loop spans 16 amino acids. Trimming cost V 3 bases and J 1 base, with 10 bases left between them. DNA for the CDR3: TGCGCCAGCAGCCAGACCAGGGGATCTGGGGCCAACGTCCTGACTTTC. Protein: CASSQTRGSGANVLTF.

The CDR3 DNA sequence: TGCGCCAGCAGTGAGTCAATAGATACTGAAGCTTTCTTT. Translating it yields CASSESIDTEAFF. The chain couples TRBV10-1 to TRBJ1-1, with no clear D. The CDR3 runs 13 residues. Trimming pared 0 bases from V and 5 bases from J, leaving 7 bases between. Germline CDR1 WNHNN, CDR2 SYGVQD (reference sequence).

This clone was seen a single time. The gene calls are TRBV28 and TRBJ1-2; TRBD1 matches 10 bases. V lost 5 bases to trimming and J lost 8 bases; unmatched junction nucleotides: 5. Germline CDR1 is MDHEN and CDR2 is SYDVKM. The CDR3 length is 13 residues. The DNA for the CDR3 is TGTGCCAGCAGTATTGGGACAGGGGCCGGCTACACCTTC. Translating gives CASSIGTGAGYTF.

The chain uses TRBV11-2 and TRBJ2-7, with D possibly matching TRBD1 (5 bases). The V gene's germline CDR1 is SGHAT and CDR2 FQNNGV. V was pared by 4 bases and J by 2 bases, with 21 bases between. This CDR3 comprises 17 residues. The CDR3 sequence: CASSYHLGAVEPYEQYF. CDR3 DNA: TGTGCCAGCAGCTACCATTTAGGGGCAGTGGAACCCTACGAGCAGTACTTC.